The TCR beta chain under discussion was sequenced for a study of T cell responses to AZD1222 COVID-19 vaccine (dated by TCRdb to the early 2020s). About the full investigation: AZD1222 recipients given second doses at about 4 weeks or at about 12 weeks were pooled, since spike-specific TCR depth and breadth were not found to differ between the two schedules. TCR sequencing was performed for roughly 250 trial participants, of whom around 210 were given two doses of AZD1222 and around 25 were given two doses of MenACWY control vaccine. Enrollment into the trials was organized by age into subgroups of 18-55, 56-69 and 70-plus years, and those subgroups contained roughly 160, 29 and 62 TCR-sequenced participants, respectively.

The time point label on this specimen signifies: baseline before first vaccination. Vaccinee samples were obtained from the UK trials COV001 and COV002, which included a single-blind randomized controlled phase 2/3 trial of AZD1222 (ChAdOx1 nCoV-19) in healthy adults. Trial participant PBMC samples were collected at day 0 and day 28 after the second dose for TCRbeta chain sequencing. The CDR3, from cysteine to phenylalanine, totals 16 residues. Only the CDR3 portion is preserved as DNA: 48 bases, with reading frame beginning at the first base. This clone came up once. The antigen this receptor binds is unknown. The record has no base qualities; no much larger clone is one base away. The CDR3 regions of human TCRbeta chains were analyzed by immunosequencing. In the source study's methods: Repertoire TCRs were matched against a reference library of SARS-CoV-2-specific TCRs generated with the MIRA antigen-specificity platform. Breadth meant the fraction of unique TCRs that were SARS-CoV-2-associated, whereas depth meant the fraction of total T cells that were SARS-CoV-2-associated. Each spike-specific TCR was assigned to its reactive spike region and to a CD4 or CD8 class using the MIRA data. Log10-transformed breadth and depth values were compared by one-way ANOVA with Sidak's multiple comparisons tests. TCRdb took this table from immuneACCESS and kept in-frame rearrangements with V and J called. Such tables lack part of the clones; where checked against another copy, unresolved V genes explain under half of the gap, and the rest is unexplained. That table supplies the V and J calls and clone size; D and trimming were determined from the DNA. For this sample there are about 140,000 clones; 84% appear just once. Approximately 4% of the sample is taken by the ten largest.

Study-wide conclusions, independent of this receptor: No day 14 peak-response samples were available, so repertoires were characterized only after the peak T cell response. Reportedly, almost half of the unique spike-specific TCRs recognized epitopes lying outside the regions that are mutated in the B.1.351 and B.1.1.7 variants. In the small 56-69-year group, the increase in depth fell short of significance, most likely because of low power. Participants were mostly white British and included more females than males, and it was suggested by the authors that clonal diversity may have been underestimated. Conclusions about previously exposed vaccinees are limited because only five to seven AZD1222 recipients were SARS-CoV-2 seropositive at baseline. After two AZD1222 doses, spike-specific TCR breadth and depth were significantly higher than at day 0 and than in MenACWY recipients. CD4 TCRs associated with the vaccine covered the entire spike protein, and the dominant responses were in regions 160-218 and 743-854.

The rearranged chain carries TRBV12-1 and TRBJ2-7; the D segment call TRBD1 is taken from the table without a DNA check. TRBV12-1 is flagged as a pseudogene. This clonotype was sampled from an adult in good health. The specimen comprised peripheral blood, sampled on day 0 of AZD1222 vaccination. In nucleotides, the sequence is TGTGCCAGCAGCTTTAGGCCGGGACATCTCTCCTACGAGCAGTACTTC. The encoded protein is CASSFRPGHLSYEQYF.